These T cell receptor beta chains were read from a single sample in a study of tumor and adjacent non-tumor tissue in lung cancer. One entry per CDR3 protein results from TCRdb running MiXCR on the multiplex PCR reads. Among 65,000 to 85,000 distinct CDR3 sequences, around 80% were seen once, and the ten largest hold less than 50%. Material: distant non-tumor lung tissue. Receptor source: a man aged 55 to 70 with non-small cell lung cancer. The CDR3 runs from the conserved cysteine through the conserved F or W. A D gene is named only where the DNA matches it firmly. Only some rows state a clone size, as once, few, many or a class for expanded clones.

cdr3_nt: TGTGCCAGTAATGTGGGGGTACCCCTCCACTTT
cdr3_aa: CASNVGVPLHF
clone_size: -
d_call: -
j_call: TRBJ1-6
v_call: TRBV6-1

cdr3_nt: TGTACCAGCAGTGAACTTCGGCGCGGGGACGGCTATACCTTC
cdr3_aa: CTSSELRRGDGYTF
clone_size: once
d_call: -
j_call: TRBJ1-2
v_call: TRBV2

cdr3_nt: TGTGCCCGCAGTTACCCGAACGGGGGACTAGCGGCCTACAATGAGCAGTTCTTC
cdr3_aa: CARSYPNGGLAAYNEQFF
clone_size: -
d_call: TRBD2
j_call: TRBJ2-1
v_call: TRBV6-7

cdr3_nt: TGCAGCGTTAGGACTAACGAGCAGTACTTC
cdr3_aa: CSVRTNEQYF
clone_size: once
d_call: -
j_call: TRBJ2-7
v_call: TRBV29-1

cdr3_nt: TGCTGCGTTGAAGTTCCAGGAATGTACAATGAGCAGTTCTTC
cdr3_aa: CCVEVPGMYNEQFF
clone_size: -
d_call: -
j_call: TRBJ2-1
v_call: TRBV29-1

cdr3_nt: TGTGTCACTAGTTACTCGAGGAGGGAGGGATCCGAGCAGTACTTC
cdr3_aa: CVTSYSRREGSEQYF
clone_size: -
d_call: TRBD2
j_call: TRBJ2-7
v_call: TRBV6-5

cdr3_nt: TGCACCAGCAGCCAATCCCCCGTTGGGGCGCCTGACTACAATGAGCAGTTCTTC
cdr3_aa: CTSSQSPVGAPDYNEQFF
clone_size: -
d_call: -
j_call: TRBJ2-1
v_call: TRBV4-1

cdr3_nt: TGTGCCAGCAGCTTACAAGGAGGCTACCAAGAGACCCAGTACTTC
cdr3_aa: CASSLQGGYQETQYF
clone_size: many
d_call: -
j_call: TRBJ2-5
v_call: TRBV11-2

cdr3_nt: TGTGCCACCAGGATTGACACAGATACGCAGTATTTT
cdr3_aa: CATRIDTDTQYF
clone_size: -
d_call: -
j_call: TRBJ2-3
v_call: TRBV2

cdr3_nt: TGTACTACCAGTTCCCAGCCCATTACTAGCGGGAACTTAAATACGCAGTATTTT
cdr3_aa: CTTSSQPITSGNLNTQYF
clone_size: -
d_call: TRBD2
j_call: TRBJ2-3
v_call: TRBV15

cdr3_nt: TGTGGCAGCAGTCGACAGAGTGGGAATAACTATTGCTATACCTTC
cdr3_aa: CGSSRQSGNNYCYTF
clone_size: once
d_call: -
j_call: TRBJ1-2
v_call: TRBV6-5

cdr3_nt: TGTGCCAGCAGTTATGATGAGACAGGACGCCCCTATAGCAATCAGTTCCAGCATTTT
cdr3_aa: CASSYDETGRPYSNQFQHF
clone_size: few
d_call: -
j_call: TRBJ1-5
v_call: TRBV6-2/TRBV6-3

cdr3_nt: TGTATCATCGGAGGGACAGGGGGCGAGACCCAGTACTTC
cdr3_aa: CIIGGTGGETQYF
clone_size: once
d_call: TRBD1
j_call: TRBJ2-5
v_call: TRBV6-2/TRBV6-3

cdr3_nt: TGTGCCAGCAGCAAAGCGGGGGCGAGGGAGACCCAGTACTTC
cdr3_aa: CASSKAGARETQYF
clone_size: -
d_call: -
j_call: TRBJ2-5
v_call: TRBV21-1

cdr3_nt: TGTGCCAGCATTTATGGAGTAGGTGGGGCCAACGTCCTGACTTTC
cdr3_aa: CASIYGVGGANVLTF
clone_size: -
d_call: -
j_call: TRBJ2-6
v_call: TRBV6-5

cdr3_nt: TGCGCCAGCAGCCATATTGGACATGGTCTGGATTCACCCTTCCACTTT
cdr3_aa: CASSHIGHGLDSPFHF
clone_size: -
d_call: -
j_call: TRBJ1-6
v_call: TRBV4-1

cdr3_nt: TGTGCCAGCAGCGCCCGGGGTGGGGCTGTAAGCGAGCAGTACTTC
cdr3_aa: CASSARGGAVSEQYF
clone_size: -
d_call: -
j_call: TRBJ2-7
v_call: TRBV11-2

cdr3_nt: TGCAGTGCTACTTTAGCGGGAGGGCCGGGGACCGGTGAGTTGTTTTTT
cdr3_aa: CSATLAGGPGTGELFF
clone_size: once
d_call: TRBD2
j_call: TRBJ2-2
v_call: TRBV20-1

cdr3_nt: TGTGCCAGCAGTCTCTCGGGAAGTAATCAGACCCAGCATTTT
cdr3_aa: CASSLSGSNQTQHF
clone_size: few
d_call: -
j_call: TRBJ1-5
v_call: TRBV28

cdr3_nt: TGTGCCAGCATCCGCATCCGGGACAGGATTGAAGCTTTCTTT
cdr3_aa: CASIRIRDRIEAFF
clone_size: few
d_call: TRBD1
j_call: TRBJ1-1
v_call: TRBV28

cdr3_nt: TGTGCCAACAGCTTAGGCCTAATGCCGGGGTACCGGGGCCACACCTTC
cdr3_aa: CANSLGLMPGYRGHTF
clone_size: -
d_call: -
j_call: TRBJ1-2
v_call: TRBV13

cdr3_nt: TGTGCCAGTAGACCTCCGGGACTTTGCGAGCAGTACTTC
cdr3_aa: CASRPPGLCEQYF
clone_size: -
d_call: -
j_call: TRBJ2-7
v_call: TRBV6-5

cdr3_nt: TGTGCCAGCATTTCCAGTCCGAAAGGTTACGAGCAGTATTTC
cdr3_aa: CASISSPKGYEQYF
clone_size: few
d_call: -
j_call: TRBJ2-7
v_call: TRBV6-6

cdr3_nt: TGTGCCACCAACCAAGGAGGCACTAGCGGCACAGATATGCAGTATTTT
cdr3_aa: CATNQGGTSGTDMQYF
clone_size: once
d_call: TRBD2
j_call: TRBJ2-3
v_call: TRBV4-2

cdr3_nt: TGCAGCGTGACTGGTGACGACTATGACTACACCTTC
cdr3_aa: CSVTGDDYDYTF
clone_size: -
d_call: -
j_call: TRBJ1-2
v_call: TRBV29-1

cdr3_nt: TGTGCCAGCAGCATAGAGGGTTCCGGGGCCAATGTCCTGACTTTC
cdr3_aa: CASSIEGSGANVLTF
clone_size: -
d_call: -
j_call: TRBJ2-6
v_call: TRBV9

cdr3_nt: TGCGCCAGCAGCAGACAGGGGACGGGGAAGAACACCGGGGAGCTGTTTTTT
cdr3_aa: CASSRQGTGKNTGELFF
clone_size: many
d_call: TRBD1
j_call: TRBJ2-2
v_call: TRBV5-1

cdr3_nt: TGTGGCAGCAGTCCGGGACTAGCGGGAGTTGATGAGCAGTTCTTC
cdr3_aa: CGSSPGLAGVDEQFF
clone_size: once
d_call: TRBD2
j_call: TRBJ2-1
v_call: TRBV14

cdr3_nt: TGTGCCGCCAGTGACGAATATGATTACGAGCAGTACTTC
cdr3_aa: CAASDEYDYEQYF
clone_size: -
d_call: -
j_call: TRBJ2-7
v_call: TRBV12-3/TRBV12-4

cdr3_nt: TGCAGCATAGAAACTGGGACAGGGTATAAAAAACTGTTTTTT
cdr3_aa: CSIETGTGYKKLFF
clone_size: -
d_call: TRBD1
j_call: TRBJ1-4
v_call: TRBV29-1

cdr3_nt: TGTGCCAGTAGCCTCGGACTAGCGCGTTTAGAAGAGACTCAGTACTTC
cdr3_aa: CASSLGLARLEETQYF
clone_size: -
d_call: TRBD2
j_call: TRBJ2-5
v_call: TRBV13

cdr3_nt: TGCGCCCGGAGTCCCTCGATGGCTAGGGTTGCGGGGCAGTTCTTC
cdr3_aa: CARSPSMARVAGQFF
clone_size: -
d_call: -
j_call: TRBJ2-1
v_call: TRBV30

cdr3_nt: TGCGCCAGCAGCCAAGGGCGGGCATGGGGTCAAGAGACCCAATACTTC
cdr3_aa: CASSQGRAWGQETQYF
clone_size: -
d_call: -
j_call: TRBJ2-5
v_call: TRBV4-1

cdr3_nt: TGTGCCAGTAGCTGTGACACAGATACGCAGTATTTT
cdr3_aa: CASSCDTDTQYF
clone_size: few
d_call: -
j_call: TRBJ2-3
v_call: TRBV5-4

cdr3_nt: TGCAATGCTAGAGGGGGGGCTTCGACCGGGGCCAACGTCCTGACTTTC
cdr3_aa: CNARGGASTGANVLTF
clone_size: -
d_call: -
j_call: TRBJ2-6
v_call: TRBV20-1

cdr3_nt: TGTGCCAGCAATCCCGGGACTTGGTGGACCCAGTACTTC
cdr3_aa: CASNPGTWWTQYF
clone_size: -
d_call: -
j_call: TRBJ2-5
v_call: TRBV6-5

cdr3_nt: TGTGCCAGCGCCTTGACTAGCGGGGCCAGCACATATACGCAGTATTTT
cdr3_aa: CASALTSGASTYTQYF
clone_size: once
d_call: TRBD2
j_call: TRBJ2-3
v_call: TRBV11-1

cdr3_nt: TGTGCCAGTAGCACACAGGGGAAGGGCACTGAAGCTTTCTTT
cdr3_aa: CASSTQGKGTEAFF
clone_size: -
d_call: TRBD1
j_call: TRBJ1-1
v_call: TRBV19

cdr3_nt: TGTGCCGGCAGCTTAGGGCAGACCTACAATGAGCAATTCTTC
cdr3_aa: CAGSLGQTYNEQFF
clone_size: many
d_call: -
j_call: TRBJ2-1
v_call: TRBV11-3

cdr3_nt: TGTGTCAGCCTCGGGGGGAGCTCAGGAAACACCATATATTTT
cdr3_aa: CVSLGGSSGNTIYF
clone_size: once
d_call: -
j_call: TRBJ1-3
v_call: TRBV6-6